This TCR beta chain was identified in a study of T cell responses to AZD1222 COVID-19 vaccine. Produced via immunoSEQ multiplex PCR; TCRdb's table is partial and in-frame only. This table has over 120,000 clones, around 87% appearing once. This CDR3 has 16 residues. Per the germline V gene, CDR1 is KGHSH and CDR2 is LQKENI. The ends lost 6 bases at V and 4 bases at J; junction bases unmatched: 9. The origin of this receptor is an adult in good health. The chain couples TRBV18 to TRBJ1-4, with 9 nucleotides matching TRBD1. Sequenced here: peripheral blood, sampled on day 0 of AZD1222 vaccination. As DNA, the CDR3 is TGTGCCAGCTCCCGAGGACAGGGGTCTCTTAATGAAAAACTGTTTTTT. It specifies CASSRGQGSLNEKLFF. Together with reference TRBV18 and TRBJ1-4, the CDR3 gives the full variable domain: NAGVMQNPRHLVRRRGQEARLRCSPMKGHSHVYWYRQLPEEGLKFMVYLQKENIIDESGMPKERFSAEFPKEGPSILRIQQVVRGDSAAYFCASSRGQGSLNEKLFFGSGTQLSVL.